The source of this T cell receptor beta chain is a study of T-cell reconstitution after alpha-beta-depleted transplantation in children. Library preparation (for TCRbeta) was performed with unique molecular identifiers. From the PCR reads, TCRdb called clonotypes with MiXCR, one entry per CDR3 protein. The table has about 610,000 distinct CDR3 sequences, over 9.5% seen once. This clonotype occurred a few times. The CDR3 totals 15 residues. The junction had 8 bases not matched to a gene; V was cut back by 3 bases and J by 4 bases. Germline CDR1 and CDR2: KGHSH and LQKENI. The sample in question was PBMCs from the stem cell graft donor, obtained from the stem cell graft. The rearrangement links TRBV18 to TRBJ1-1, with 7 bases fitting TRBD1. The receptor was isolated from a human donor who donated a stem cell graft to a child with acute myeloid leukemia. In nucleotides, the CDR3 is TGTGCCAGCTCACCTCAGGGGGGAGTGGGCACTGAAGCTTTCTTT. Its protein product is CASSPQGGVGTEAFF.